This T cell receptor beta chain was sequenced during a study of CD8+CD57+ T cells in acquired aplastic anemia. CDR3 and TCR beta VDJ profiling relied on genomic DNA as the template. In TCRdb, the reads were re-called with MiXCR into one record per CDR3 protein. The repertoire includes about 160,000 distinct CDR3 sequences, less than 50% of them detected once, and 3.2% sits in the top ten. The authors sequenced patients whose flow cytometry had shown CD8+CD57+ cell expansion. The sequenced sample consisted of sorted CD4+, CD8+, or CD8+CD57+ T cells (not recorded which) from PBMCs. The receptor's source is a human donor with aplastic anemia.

CDR3 residues: CASSRGTGGVYEQYF. The CDR3 nucleotides are TGTGCCAGCAGCCGTGGGACAGGGGGCGTCTACGAGCAGTACTTC. The V call is TRBV19, the J call TRBJ2-7; 12 nucleotides match TRBD1. The V gene end was trimmed by 9 bases and the J gene end by 3 bases; junction bases not matched to a gene: 9. This CDR3 is 15 amino acids long. The germline V gene encodes CDR1 LNHDA and CDR2 SQIVND (reference sequence).